Listed below are T cell receptor beta chains from one sample, sequenced in a study of blood T cell repertoires in COVID-19. Sequenced by immunoSEQ multiplex PCR; TCRdb stores in-frame clones only, minus some. Of about 210,000 clones listed, about 91% are singletons. Sequenced: peripheral blood. Receptors originate from a man aged 30 to 39 with acute or convalescent COVID-19. CDR3s include the opening cysteine and the closing phenylalanine or tryptophan. D genes are given only for firm matches. Clone size is given for some rows only: seen once, a few or many times, or a class if the clone is expanded.

CDR3nt | CDR3aa | d_gene | abundance | j_gene | v_gene
TGCGCCAGCAGCTCAAGTGGACAGTCCTATGGCTACACCTTC | CASSSSGQSYGYTF | . | . | TRBJ1-2 | TRBV5-1
TGTGCCAGCAGTTTGACGCAGGGGTCTTACGAGCAGTACTTC | CASSLTQGSYEQYF | . | few | TRBJ2-7 | TRBV27
TGTGCCAGCAGAACGCAGGGACACCCACCCCTCCACTTT | CASRTQGHPPLHF | . | once | TRBJ1-6 | TRBV28
TGCAGCGTTGCCGGGAGACACTCTGGAAACACCATATATTTT | CSVAGRHSGNTIYF | . | . | TRBJ1-3 | TRBV29-1
TGTGCCAGCAGTGAATCCTTCTCGGGACAGGGTAGCTACACCTTC | CASSESFSGQGSYTF | TRBD1 | . | TRBJ1-2 | TRBV6-1
TGTGCCAGCAGCTTGAGACACACCGGTGGGAACACCATATATTTT | CASSLRHTGGNTIYF | . | . | TRBJ1-3 | TRBV13
TGTGCCAGCTCACCGTCAGGCTTCGTGCTTGGAAACACCATATATTTT | CASSPSGFVLGNTIYF | . | . | TRBJ1-3 | TRBV18
TGTGCCAGCAGCCAAGGAACAGGGGTATACCAGCCCCAGCATTTT | CASSQGTGVYQPQHF | TRBD1 | . | TRBJ1-5 | TRBV3-1/TRBV3-2
TGTGCCAGTAGTCTCAAACGGAGGCTAGCGGGATACAATGAGCAGTTCTTC | CASSLKRRLAGYNEQFF | TRBD2 | . | TRBJ2-1 | TRBV19
TGCAGCGTTGTGCCCCAGGGGTCGATCTATGGCTACACCTTC | CSVVPQGSIYGYTF | . | . | TRBJ1-2 | TRBV29-1
TGTGCCAGCAGTGGAACTAACGGGGAGACCCAGTACTTC | CASSGTNGETQYF | . | . | TRBJ2-5 | TRBV6-4
TGCGCCAGCAGCTTGGGACTAGCGGAAAACATTCAGTACTTC | CASSLGLAENIQYF | TRBD2 | . | TRBJ2-4 | TRBV5-1
TGTGCCAGCAGCTTTTTTTCTCCTTCACCCCTCCACTTT | CASSFFSPSPLHF | . | . | TRBJ1-6 | TRBV7-2
TGTGCCAGTAGTCAAAGAACAGGGTCAGAGCCCCAGCATTTT | CASSQRTGSEPQHF | . | . | TRBJ1-5 | TRBV19
TGTGCCAGCAGCTCGCCCAGGGGCCTCGGCACAGATACGCAGTATTTT | CASSSPRGLGTDTQYF | . | many | TRBJ2-3 | TRBV7-2
TGTGCCAGCAGCCGACAGGCCGGGCGGACCCAGTACTTC | CASSRQAGRTQYF | . | . | TRBJ2-5 | TRBV28